This TCR beta chain is from a study of T cell changes during pregnancy in multiple sclerosis. Produced via immunoSEQ multiplex PCR; TCRdb's table is partial and in-frame only. The repertoire consists of over 65,000 clones, with approximately 93% occurring once and the leading ten covering 2.5%. CDR1 SEHNR and CDR2 FQNEAQ come from the germline V gene (reference sequence). The CDR3 contains 15 residues. V was clipped by 1 base and J by 4 bases, with 11 bases between them. This clone has just one count. Sequencing used peripheral blood, obtained in the first trimester of pregnancy. The source of this sequence is a female donor with multiple sclerosis, enrolled in a pregnancy study. J is TRBJ1-5 and V is TRBV7-9; tentatively, D is TRBD1 (5 bases). The CDR3 protein is CASSLVGGINQPQHF. CDR3 DNA: TGTGCCAGCAGCTTAGTCGGGGGGATTAATCAGCCCCAGCATTTT.